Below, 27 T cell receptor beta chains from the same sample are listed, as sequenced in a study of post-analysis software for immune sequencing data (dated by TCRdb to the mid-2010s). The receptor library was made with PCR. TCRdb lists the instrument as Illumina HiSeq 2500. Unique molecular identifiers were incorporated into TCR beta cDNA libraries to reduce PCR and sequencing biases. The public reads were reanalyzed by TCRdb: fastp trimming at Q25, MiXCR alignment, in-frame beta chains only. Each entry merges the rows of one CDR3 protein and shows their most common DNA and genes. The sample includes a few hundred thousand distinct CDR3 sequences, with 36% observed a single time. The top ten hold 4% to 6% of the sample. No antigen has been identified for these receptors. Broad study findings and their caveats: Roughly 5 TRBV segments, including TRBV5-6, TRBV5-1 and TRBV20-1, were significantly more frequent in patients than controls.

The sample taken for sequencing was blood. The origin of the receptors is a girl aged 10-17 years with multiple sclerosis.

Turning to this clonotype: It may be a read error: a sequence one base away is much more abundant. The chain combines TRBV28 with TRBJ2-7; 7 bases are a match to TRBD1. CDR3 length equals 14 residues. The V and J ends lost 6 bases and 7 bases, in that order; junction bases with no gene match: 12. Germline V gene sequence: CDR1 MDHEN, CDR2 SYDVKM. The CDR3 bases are TGTGCCAGCAGCCGTGACAGGGCCCTTCAAGAGCAGTACGTC. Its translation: CASSRDRALQEQYV.

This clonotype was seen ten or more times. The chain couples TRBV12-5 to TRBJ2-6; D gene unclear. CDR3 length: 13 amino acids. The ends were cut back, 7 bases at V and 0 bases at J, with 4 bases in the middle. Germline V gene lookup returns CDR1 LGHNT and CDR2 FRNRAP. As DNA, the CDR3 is TGTGCTAGTGCCCACTCTGGGGCCAACGTCCTGACTTTC. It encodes CASAHSGANVLTF.

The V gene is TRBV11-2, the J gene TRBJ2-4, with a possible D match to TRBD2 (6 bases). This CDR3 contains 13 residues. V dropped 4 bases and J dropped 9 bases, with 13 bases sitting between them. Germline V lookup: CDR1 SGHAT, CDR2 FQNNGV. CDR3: CASSWRDSGIQYF. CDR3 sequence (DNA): TGTGCCAGCAGCTGGCGGGACTCCGGCATTCAGTACTTC.

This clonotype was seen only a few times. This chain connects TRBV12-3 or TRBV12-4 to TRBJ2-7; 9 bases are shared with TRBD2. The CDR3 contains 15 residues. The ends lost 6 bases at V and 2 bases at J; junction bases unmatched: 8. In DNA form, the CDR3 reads TGTGCCAGCAGGAGTAGGCTAGCGGGACCCTACGAGCAGTACTTC. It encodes CASRSRLAGPYEQYF.

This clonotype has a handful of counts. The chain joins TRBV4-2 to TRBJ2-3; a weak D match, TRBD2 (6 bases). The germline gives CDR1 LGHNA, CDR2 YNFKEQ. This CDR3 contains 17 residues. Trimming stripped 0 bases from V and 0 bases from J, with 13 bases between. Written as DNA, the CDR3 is TGTGCCAGCAGCCAAGAAAGGCGAGCGGGTAGCACAGATACGCAGTATTTT. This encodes CASSQERRAGSTDTQYF.

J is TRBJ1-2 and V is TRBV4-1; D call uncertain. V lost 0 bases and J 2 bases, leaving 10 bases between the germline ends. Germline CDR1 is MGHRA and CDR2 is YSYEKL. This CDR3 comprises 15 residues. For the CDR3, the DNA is TGCGCCAGCAGCCAAGATGCAAACCAAAACTATGGCTACACCTTC. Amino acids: CASSQDANQNYGYTF.

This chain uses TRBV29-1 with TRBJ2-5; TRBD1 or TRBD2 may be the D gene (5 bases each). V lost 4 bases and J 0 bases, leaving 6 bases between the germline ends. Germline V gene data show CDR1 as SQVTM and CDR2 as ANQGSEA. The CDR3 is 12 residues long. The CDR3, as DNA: TGCAGCGTTGGGGGGTACCAAGAGACCCAGTACTTC. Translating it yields CSVGGYQETQYF.

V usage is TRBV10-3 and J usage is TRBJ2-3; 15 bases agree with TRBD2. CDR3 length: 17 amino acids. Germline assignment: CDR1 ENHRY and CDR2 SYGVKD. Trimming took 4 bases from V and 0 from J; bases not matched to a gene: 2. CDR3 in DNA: TGTGCCATCAGTGGGACTAGCGGGAGGGCTAGCACAGATACGCAGTATTTT. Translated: CAISGTSGRASTDTQYF.

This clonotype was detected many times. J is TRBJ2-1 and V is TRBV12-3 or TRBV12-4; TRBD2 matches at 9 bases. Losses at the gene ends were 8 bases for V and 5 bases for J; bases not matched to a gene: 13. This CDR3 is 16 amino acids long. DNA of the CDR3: TGTGCCAGCGCAGCCCTCCGAGCGGGGGGTGACAATGAGCAGTTCTTC. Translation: CASAALRAGGDNEQFF.

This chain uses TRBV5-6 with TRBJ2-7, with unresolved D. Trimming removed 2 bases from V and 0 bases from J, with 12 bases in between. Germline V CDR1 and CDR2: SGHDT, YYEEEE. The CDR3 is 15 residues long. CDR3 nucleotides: TGTGCCAGCAGCTTAGACTTGTCCCCCTCCTACGAGCAGTACTTC. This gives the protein CASSLDLSPSYEQYF. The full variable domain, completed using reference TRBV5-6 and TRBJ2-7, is DAGVTQSPTHLIKTRGQQVTLRCSPKSGHDTVSWYQQALGQGPQFIFQYYEEEERQRGNFPDRFSGHQFPNYSSELNVNALLLGDSALYLCASSLDLSPSYEQYFGPGTRLTVT.

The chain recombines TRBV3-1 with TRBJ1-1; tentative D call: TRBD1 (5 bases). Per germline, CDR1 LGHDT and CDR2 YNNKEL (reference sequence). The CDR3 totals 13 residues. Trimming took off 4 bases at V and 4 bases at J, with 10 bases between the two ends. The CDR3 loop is CASSPVGGTEAFF. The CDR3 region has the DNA TGTGCCAGCAGCCCTGTCGGGGGCACTGAAGCTTTCTTT.

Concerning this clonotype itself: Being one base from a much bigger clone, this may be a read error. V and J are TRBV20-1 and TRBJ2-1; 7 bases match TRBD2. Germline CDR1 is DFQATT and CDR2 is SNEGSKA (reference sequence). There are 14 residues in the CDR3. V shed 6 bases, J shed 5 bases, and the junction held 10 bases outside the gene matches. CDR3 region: CSARNRGRDNEQFF. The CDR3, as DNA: TGCAGTGCCAGAAATAGAGGGAGGGACAATGAGCAGTTCTTC.

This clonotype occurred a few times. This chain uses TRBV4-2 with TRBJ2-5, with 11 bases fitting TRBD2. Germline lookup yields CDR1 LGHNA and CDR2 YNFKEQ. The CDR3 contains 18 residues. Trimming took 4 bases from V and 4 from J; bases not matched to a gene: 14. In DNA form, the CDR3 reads TGTGCCAGCAGCCCCCGAACTAGCGGGAGAATGGAAGGAGAGACCCAGTACTTC. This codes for CASSPRTSGRMEGETQYF.

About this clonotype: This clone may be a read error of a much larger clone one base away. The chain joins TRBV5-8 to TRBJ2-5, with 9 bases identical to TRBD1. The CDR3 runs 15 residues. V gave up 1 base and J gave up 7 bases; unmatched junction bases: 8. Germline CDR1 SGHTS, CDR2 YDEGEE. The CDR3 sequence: CASSLWDRVEGTQYF. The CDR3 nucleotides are TGTGCCAGCAGCTTGTGGGACAGGGTTGAAGGGACCCAGTACTTC.

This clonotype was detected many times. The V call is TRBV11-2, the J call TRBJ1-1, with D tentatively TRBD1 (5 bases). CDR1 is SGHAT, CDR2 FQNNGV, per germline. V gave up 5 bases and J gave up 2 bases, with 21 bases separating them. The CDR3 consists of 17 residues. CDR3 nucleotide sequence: TGTGCCAGCAGCCCCAGTTCTCCGCGGGGCCTTAACACTGAAGCTTTCTTT. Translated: CASSPSSPRGLNTEAFF.

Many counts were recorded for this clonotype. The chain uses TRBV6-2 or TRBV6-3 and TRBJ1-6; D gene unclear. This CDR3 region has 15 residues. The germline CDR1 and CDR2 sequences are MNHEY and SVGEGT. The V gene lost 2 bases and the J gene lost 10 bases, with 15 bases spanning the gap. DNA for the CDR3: TGTGCCAGCAGTTACCCGAGCCCCGGTGGATCACCCCTCCACTTT. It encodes CASSYPSPGGSPLHF.

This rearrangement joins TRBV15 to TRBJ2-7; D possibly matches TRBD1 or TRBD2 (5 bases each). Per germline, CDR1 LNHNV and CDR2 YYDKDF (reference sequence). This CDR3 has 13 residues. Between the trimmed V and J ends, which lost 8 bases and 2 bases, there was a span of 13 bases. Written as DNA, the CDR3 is TGTGCCACCTCCCTGGGGACGACCTACGAGCAGTACTTC. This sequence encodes CATSLGTTYEQYF.

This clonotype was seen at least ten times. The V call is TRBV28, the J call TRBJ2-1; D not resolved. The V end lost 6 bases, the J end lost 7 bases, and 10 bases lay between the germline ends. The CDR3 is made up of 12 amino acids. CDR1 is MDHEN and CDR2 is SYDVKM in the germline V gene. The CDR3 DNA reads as TGTGCCAGCAGCGGTCGGGTAAATGAGCAGTTCTTC. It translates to CASSGRVNEQFF. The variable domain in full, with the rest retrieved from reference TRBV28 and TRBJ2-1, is DVKVTQSSRYLVKRTGEKVFLECVQDMDHENMFWYRQDPGLGLRLIYFSYDVKMKEKGDIPEGYSVSREKKERFSLILESASTNQTSMYLCASSGRVNEQFFGPGTRLTVL.

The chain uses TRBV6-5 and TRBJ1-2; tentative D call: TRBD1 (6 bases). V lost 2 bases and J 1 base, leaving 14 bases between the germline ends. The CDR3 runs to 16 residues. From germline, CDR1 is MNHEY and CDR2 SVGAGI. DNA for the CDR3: TGTGCCAGCAGTTACACGAGCCGGGGGCTTAACTATGGCTACACCTTC. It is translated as CASSYTSRGLNYGYTF.

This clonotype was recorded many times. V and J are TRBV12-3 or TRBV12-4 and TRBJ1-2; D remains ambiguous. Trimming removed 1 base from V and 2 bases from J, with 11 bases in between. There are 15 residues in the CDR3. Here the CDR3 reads CASSLDPQRNYGYTF. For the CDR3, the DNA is TGTGCCAGCAGTTTAGACCCCCAGCGAAACTATGGCTACACCTTC.

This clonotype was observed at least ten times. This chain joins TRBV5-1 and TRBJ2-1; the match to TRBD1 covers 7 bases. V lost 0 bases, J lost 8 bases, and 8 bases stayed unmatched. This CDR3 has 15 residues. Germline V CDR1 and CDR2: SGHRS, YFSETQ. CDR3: CASSLEGQRADEQFF. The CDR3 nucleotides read TGCGCCAGCAGCTTGGAGGGACAGAGGGCCGATGAGCAGTTCTTC. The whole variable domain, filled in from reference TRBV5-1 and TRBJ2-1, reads KAGVTQTPRYLIKTRGQQVTLSCSPISGHRSVSWYQQTPGQGLQFLFEYFSETQRNKGNFPGRFSGRQFSNSRSEMNVSTLELGDSALYLCASSLEGQRADEQFFGPGTRLTVL.

CDR3 region: CASSLGTGASNQPQHF. The CDR3 DNA reads TGCGCCAGCAGCCTTGGGACAGGGGCTAGCAATCAGCCCCAGCATTTT. The chain has TRBV4-1 and TRBJ1-5; 10 bases align to TRBD1. Germline trimming cut 4 bases from V and 0 bases from J; bases unmatched to any gene: 3. The CDR3 covers 16 residues. Germline V gene data show CDR1 as MGHRA and CDR2 as YSYEKL.

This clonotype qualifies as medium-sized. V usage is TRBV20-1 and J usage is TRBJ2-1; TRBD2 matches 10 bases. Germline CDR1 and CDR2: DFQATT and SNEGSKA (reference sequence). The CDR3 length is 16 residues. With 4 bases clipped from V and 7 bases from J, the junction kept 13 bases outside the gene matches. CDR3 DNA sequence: TGCAGTGCTATTAACCCTAGCGGGGGATCTAGGAATGAGCAGTTCTTC. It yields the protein CSAINPSGGSRNEQFF.

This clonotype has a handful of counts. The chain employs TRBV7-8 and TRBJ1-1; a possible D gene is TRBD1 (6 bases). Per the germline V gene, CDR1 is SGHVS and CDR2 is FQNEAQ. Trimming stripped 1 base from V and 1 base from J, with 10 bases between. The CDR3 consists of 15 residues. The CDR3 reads CASSLVGTQNTEAFF. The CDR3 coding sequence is TGTGCCAGCAGCTTAGTCGGGACACAGAACACTGAAGCTTTCTTT. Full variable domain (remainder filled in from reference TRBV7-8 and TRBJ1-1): GAGVSQSPRYKVAKRGQDVALRCDPISGHVSLFWYQQALGQGPEFLTYFQNEAQLDKSGLPSDRFFAERPEGSVSTLKIQRTQQEDSAVYLCASSLVGTQNTEAFFGQGTRLTVV.

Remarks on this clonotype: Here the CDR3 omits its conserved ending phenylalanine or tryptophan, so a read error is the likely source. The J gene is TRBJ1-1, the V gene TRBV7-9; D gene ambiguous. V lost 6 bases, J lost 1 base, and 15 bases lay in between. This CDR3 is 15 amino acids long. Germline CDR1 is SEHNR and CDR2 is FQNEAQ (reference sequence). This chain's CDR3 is CASRPVMGANTEAFL. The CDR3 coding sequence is TGTGCCAGCAGGCCCGTCATGGGCGCGAACACTGAAGCTTTCTTG.

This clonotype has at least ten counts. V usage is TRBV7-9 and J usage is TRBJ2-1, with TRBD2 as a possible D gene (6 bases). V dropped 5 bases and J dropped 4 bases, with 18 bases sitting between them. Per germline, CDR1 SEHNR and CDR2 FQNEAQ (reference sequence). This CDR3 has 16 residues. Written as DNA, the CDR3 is TGTGCCAGCAGCCCTGGCGGGGTTCAAGGATACAATGAGCAGTTCTTC. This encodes CASSPGGVQGYNEQFF.

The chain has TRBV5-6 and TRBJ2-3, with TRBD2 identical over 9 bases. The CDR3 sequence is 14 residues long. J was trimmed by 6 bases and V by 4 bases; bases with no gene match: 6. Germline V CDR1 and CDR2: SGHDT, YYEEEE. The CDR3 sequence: CASSATSGSDTQYF. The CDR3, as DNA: TGTGCCAGCAGCGCTACTAGCGGGTCGGATACGCAGTATTTT. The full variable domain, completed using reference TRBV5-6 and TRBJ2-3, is DAGVTQSPTHLIKTRGQQVTLRCSPKSGHDTVSWYQQALGQGPQFIFQYYEEEERQRGNFPDRFSGHQFPNYSSELNVNALLLGDSALYLCASSATSGSDTQYFGPGTRLTVL.